Presented here are 26 T cell receptor beta chains from one specimen sequenced in a study of T cell responses to AZD1222 COVID-19 vaccine. Clones were sequenced by immunoSEQ multiplex PCR, and TCRdb holds only the in-frame ones, with some missing. Of about 110,000 clones listed, roughly 89% are singletons. The specimen comprised peripheral blood, sampled on day 0 of MenACWY control vaccination. The receptors here all came from an adult in good health.

The chain carries TRBV2 and TRBJ1-6; the D gene is possibly TRBD1 (5 bases). This CDR3 is built from 16 residues. Germline V gene data show CDR1 as SNHLY and CDR2 as FYNNEI. Trimming left V 5 bases short and J 5 bases short, with 16 bases between. CDR3 sequence: CASSNGAARDNSPLHF. The CDR3 coding sequence is TGTGCCAGCAGTAACGGGGCAGCAAGGGATAATTCACCCCTCCACTTT.

The CDR3, as DNA: TGTGCCAGCAGCTTACGACCAGGGACCCACGGTGAAGCTTTCTTT. It yields the protein CASSLRPGTHGEAFF. The rearrangement joins TRBV7-3 to TRBJ1-1, with D possibly being TRBD1 (5 bases). V gave up 2 bases and J gave up 7 bases, with 17 bases separating them. CDR3 length equals 15 residues. Germline CDR1 and CDR2: SGHTA and FQGTGA.

V is TRBV10-2 and J is TRBJ1-6; 7 nucleotides line up with TRBD1. Germline V gene sequence: CDR1 WSHSY, CDR2 SAAADI. The length of the CDR3 is 18 residues. The trim removed 3 bases at V and 7 bases at J, leaving 15 bases unmatched. This CDR3 reads CASSEWDSSSSGNSPLHF. The CDR3 bases are TGCGCCAGCAGTGAATGGGACAGTTCCTCGTCAGGAAATTCACCCCTCCACTTT.

This sequence joins TRBV13 and TRBJ2-1; TRBD2 might be the D (6 bases). Per germline, CDR1 PRHDT and CDR2 FYEKMQ (reference sequence). CDR3 length: 15 residues. V lost 5 bases to trimming and J lost 3 bases, with 14 bases between them. The CDR3 region has the DNA TGTGCCAGCAGCCCCGGCCTAGCGAGCTACAATGAGCAGTTCTTC. Protein: CASSPGLASYNEQFF.

The J gene is TRBJ1-2, the V gene TRBV6-5; no reliable D call. Trimming removed 9 bases from V and 13 bases from J, with 24 bases in between. The length of the CDR3 is 13 residues. Germline V gene data show CDR1 as MNHEY and CDR2 as SVGAGI. CDR3 in DNA: TGTGCCAGAGAGAAACCCTTAACGGCGTGCATCACCTTC. This gives the protein CAREKPLTACITF.

V usage is TRBV7-9 and J usage is TRBJ2-5; 9 bases fit TRBD2. V gave up 2 bases and J gave up 4 bases; unmatched junction bases: 5. CDR3 length: 15 residues. Germline loops: CDR1 SEHNR, CDR2 FQNEAQ (reference sequence). The CDR3 nucleotides read TGTGCCAGCAGCTTAAGCGGTAGCGGGGGAGAGACCCAGTACTTC. The encoded protein is CASSLSGSGGETQYF.

The chain is built from TRBV4-3 and TRBJ2-2; TRBD2 might be the D (6 bases). CDR3 length: 15 residues. V lost 4 bases and J lost 2, with 11 bases in between. From germline, CDR1 is LGHNA and CDR2 YSLEER. CDR3 DNA sequence: TGCGCCAGCAGCCGCGGGACCGACAACACCGGGGAGCTGTTTTTT. It is translated as CASSRGTDNTGELFF.

The chain employs TRBV6-1 and TRBJ1-4; tentative D call: TRBD1 (6 bases). Germline V gene data show CDR1 as MNHNS and CDR2 as SASEGT. The CDR3 is made up of 15 amino acids. V dropped 1 base and J dropped 7 bases, with 13 bases sitting between them. The DNA of the CDR3 is TGTGCCAGCAGTGAAGGGGTGGGGGCTCTTGAAAAACTGTTTTTT. Translated, it gives CASSEGVGALEKLFF.

V gene TRBV18 combines with J gene TRBJ1-5; the match to TRBD1 covers 8 bases. J lost 5 bases, V lost 1 base, and 4 bases had no gene match. Germline V gene data show CDR1 as KGHSH and CDR2 as LQKENI. The CDR3 is made up of 15 amino acids. CDR3 in DNA: TGTGCCAGCTCACCACGGACAGGGTTGGATCAGCCCCAGCATTTT. As protein: CASSPRTGLDQPQHF.

The chain couples TRBV7-9 to TRBJ1-6; a possible D gene is TRBD1 (5 bases). V was pared by 2 bases and J by 7 bases, with 9 bases between. CDR1 and CDR2 (germline): SEHNR, FQNEAQ (reference sequence). This CDR3 spans 14 amino acids. The CDR3, as DNA: TGTGCCAGCAGCTTACAGGGCGGCAATTCACCCCTCCACTTT. Translated, it gives CASSLQGGNSPLHF.

The J gene is TRBJ1-1, the V gene TRBV2; D remains unclear. Germline CDR1 SNHLY, CDR2 FYNNEI. Trimming left V 6 bases short and J 2 bases short, with 10 bases between. The CDR3 sequence is 13 residues long. CDR3 region: CASRLDGNTEAFF. The CDR3 DNA follows: TGTGCCAGCAGACTCGACGGAAACACTGAAGCTTTCTTT.

The chain couples TRBV25-1 to TRBJ1-5; D is perhaps TRBD1 (6 bases). CDR3 length: 16 amino acids. CDR1 is MGHDK and CDR2 is SYGVNS in the germline V gene. V was shortened by 6 bases and J by 1 base, with 16 bases between the two germline ends. In nucleotides, the CDR3 is TGTGCCAGCAGCCCCTGGGGGCAGGACAGCAATCAGCCCCAGCATTTT. It codes for CASSPWGQDSNQPQHF.

This clone came up a few times. CDR3 bases: TGTGCCAGCAGACTTATGACAGGGGGCGCAGATACGCAGTATTTT. Its protein product is CASRLMTGGADTQYF. The chain is built from TRBV5-6 and TRBJ2-3; TRBD1 matches at 10 bases. The CDR3 has 15 amino acids. The junction had 7 bases not matched to a gene; V was cut back by 5 bases and J by 4 bases. In germline, CDR1 is SGHDT, CDR2 YYEEEE.

This sequence joins TRBV3-1 (or the pseudogene TRBV3-2) and TRBJ1-1; tentatively, D is TRBD1 (5 bases). The CDR3 has 14 amino acids. V dropped 2 bases and J dropped 2 bases, with 9 bases sitting between them. Germline lookup yields CDR1 LGHDT and CDR2 YNNKEL (reference sequence). Here the CDR3 reads CASSQPGPNTEAFF. The DNA for the CDR3 is TGTGCCAGCAGCCAACCAGGGCCCAACACTGAAGCTTTCTTT.

The rearrangement uses TRBV3-1 (or the pseudogene TRBV3-2) and TRBJ2-1; D uncertain. V gave up 1 base and J gave up 9 bases, with 7 bases separating them. Germline V gene sequence: CDR1 LGHDT, CDR2 YNNKEL (reference sequence). CDR3 length: 12 amino acids. The CDR3 DNA sequence: TGTGCCAGCAGCCAAGTCCCCACTGAGCAGTTCTTC. Translating gives CASSQVPTEQFF.

V and J are TRBV5-6 and TRBJ1-6; 9 bases line up with TRBD1. This CDR3 spans 16 amino acids. Germline CDR1 is SGHDT and CDR2 is YYEEEE. J lost 6 bases, V lost 5 bases, and 9 bases had no gene match. CDR3 protein: CASRDTGGAFNSPLHF. The CDR3 DNA is TGTGCCAGCAGGGACACAGGGGGCGCATTTAATTCACCCCTCCACTTT.

This chain links TRBV2 with TRBJ2-4; D is undetermined. The CDR3 totals 13 residues. V lost 5 bases to trimming and J lost 8 bases, with 13 bases between them. Germline lookup yields CDR1 SNHLY and CDR2 FYNNEI. CDR3 nucleotides: TGTGCCAGCAGTTCCAGGCCGGCGGACATTCAGTACTTC. This sequence encodes CASSSRPADIQYF.

The rearrangement joins TRBV11-2 to TRBJ1-1, with a possible D match to TRBD1 (5 bases). Germline V gives CDR1 SGHAT, CDR2 FQNNGV. The V and J ends lost 3 bases and 6 bases respectively, with 14 bases between them. The CDR3 covers 14 residues. The CDR3 region is CASSLYRQSPEAFF. CDR3 nucleotides: TGTGCCAGCAGCTTGTACAGACAGAGCCCTGAAGCTTTCTTT.

The chain recombines TRBV6-1 with TRBJ2-3, with 13 positions matching TRBD2. The CDR3 contains 18 residues. Unmatched junction bases numbered 11, after V lost 4 bases and J lost 4 bases. Germline CDR1 is MNHNS and CDR2 is SASEGT. The DNA of the CDR3 is TGTGCCAGCAGTGGCCGGGCTCGACTAGCGGGGGGTGCAGATACGCAGTATTTT. This sequence encodes CASSGRARLAGGADTQYF.

About this clone: Different DNA sequences within this sample yield the same CDR3. The genes are TRBV9 and TRBJ2-3, with 10 bases matching TRBD2. Trimming took 0 bases from V and 1 from J; bases not matched to a gene: 2. The CDR3 covers 16 residues. Germline V gene data show CDR1 as SGDLS and CDR2 as YYNGEE. The CDR3 DNA reads TGTGCCAGCAGCGTAGGGCTAGCGGGGGGCACAGATACGCAGTATTTT. Translating gives CASSVGLAGGTDTQYF.

This clone was seen just once. V and J are TRBV4-2 and TRBJ1-2, with D unclear. The CDR3 totals 13 residues. V lost 0 bases to trimming and J lost 3 bases, with 5 bases between them. Germline V gives CDR1 LGHNA, CDR2 YNFKEQ. CDR3 DNA sequence: TGTGCCAGCAGCCAAGACATCTACTATGGCTACACCTTC. Its translation: CASSQDIYYGYTF.

This sequence joins TRBV7-3 and TRBJ2-1; D not certain. The CDR3 extends over 16 amino acids. Trimming took 0 bases from V and 0 from J, leaving 9 bases between them. Germline lookup yields CDR1 SGHTA and CDR2 FQGTGA. The CDR3 protein is CASSLTVGSSYNEQFF. As DNA, the CDR3 is TGTGCCAGCAGCTTAACTGTTGGAAGCTCCTACAATGAGCAGTTCTTC. Based on the CDR3 plus reference TRBV7-3 and TRBJ2-1, the full variable domain is GAGVSQTPSNKVTEKGKYVELRCDPISGHTALYWYRQSLGQGPEFLIYFQGTGAADDSGLPNDRFFAVRPEGSVSTLKIQRTERGDSAVYLCASSLTVGSSYNEQFFGPGTRLTVL.

The V and J genes are TRBV9 and TRBJ2-1; TRBD2 matches 8 bases. Germline CDR1 is SGDLS and CDR2 is YYNGEE. Germline trimming cut 2 bases from V and 9 bases from J; bases unmatched to any gene: 7. CDR3 length equals 14 residues. The CDR3 bases are TGTGCCAGCAGCGTTCAGACTAGCGCGGCTGAGCAGTTCTTC. It specifies CASSVQTSAAEQFF. Full variable domain (remainder filled in from reference TRBV9 and TRBJ2-1): DSGVTQTPKHLITATGQRVTLRCSPRSGDLSVYWYQQSLDQGLQFLIQYYNGEERAKGNILERFSAQQFPDLHSELNLSSLELGDSALYFCASSVQTSAAEQFFGPGTRLTVL.

The rearrangement uses TRBV7-3 and TRBJ2-7; D unresolved. The V end lost 2 bases, the J end lost 1 base, and 6 bases lay between the germline ends. Germline CDR1 reads SGHTA; CDR2 reads FQGTGA. The CDR3 is made up of 13 amino acids. This chain's CDR3 is CASSLARSYEQYF. In DNA, the CDR3 is TGTGCCAGCAGCTTAGCACGGTCCTACGAGCAGTACTTC.

The CDR3 sequence is CASRDRPATEAFF. CDR3 nucleotides: TGTGCCAGTAGGGACAGGCCGGCGACTGAAGCTTTCTTT. V gene TRBV28 combines with J gene TRBJ1-1; TRBD1 matches at 8 bases. Germline CDR1 is MDHEN and CDR2 is SYDVKM. After removal of 9 bases from V and 5 bases from J, the junction contained 8 bases not matched to a gene. This CDR3 comprises 13 residues.

This chain links TRBV25-1 with TRBJ1-2, with TRBD1 identical over 9 bases. The CDR3 extends over 13 amino acids. With 4 bases clipped from V and 4 bases from J, the junction kept 1 base outside the gene matches. Looked up from germline, CDR1 is MGHDK and CDR2 is SYGVNS. The CDR3 reads CASSAGQGYGYTF. As DNA, the CDR3 is TGTGCCAGCAGTGCGGGACAGGGCTATGGCTACACCTTC.